These 17 T cell receptor beta chains were all obtained from the same sample, sequenced in a study of regulatory T cells in long-lasting Graves disease. Sample time point: newly diagnosed GD, antithyroid drugs for less than 3 months. PBMC-extracted RNA yielded the TCR library. Construction of the TCR beta libraries employed iRepertoire HTBI primers in conjunction with Arm-PCR of CDR3 regions. TCRdb re-called the multiplex PCR reads through MiXCR, storing one row per CDR3 protein. Here the sample spans roughly 610,000 distinct CDR3 sequences, about 16% being singletons. These data also formed part of another study, on T cells in Graves' hyperthyroidism and ophthalmopathy.

The sample was peripheral blood mononuclear cells (PBMCs), taken at new diagnosis, from a patient treated with antithyroid drugs. These receptors were taken from a man aged 18 to 29 with Graves disease.

This clonotype showed up just a few times. The gene calls are TRBV12-3 or TRBV12-4 and TRBJ1-2; 7 bases align to TRBD1. V dropped 5 bases and J dropped 3; count of bases not matched to a gene: 6. The CDR3 sequence is 14 residues long. CDR3 sequence reads: CASSPTGRDYGYTF. CDR3 DNA sequence: TGTGCCAGCAGTCCGACAGGGCGCGACTATGGCTACACCTTC.

The chain is built from TRBV19 and TRBJ2-1, with TRBD2 matching 10 bases. CDR3 length: 14 amino acids. Germline V gives CDR1 LNHDA, CDR2 SQIVND (reference sequence). J was trimmed by 9 bases and V by 8 bases; bases with no gene match: 10. The CDR3 DNA follows: TGTGCCAGTCTGGGACTAGCGCCGAGGGGTGAGCAGTTCTTC. Amino acids: CASLGLAPRGEQFF.

The chain recombines TRBV6-1 with TRBJ2-3; TRBD1 aligns across 8 bases. J lost 1 base, V lost 6 bases, and 6 bases had no gene match. The germline gives CDR1 MNHNS, CDR2 SASEGT. The CDR3 contains 15 residues. The CDR3 region is CASSRTGRGTDTQYF. Written as DNA, the CDR3 is TGTGCCAGCAGCCGGACAGGGAGAGGCACAGATACGCAGTATTTT.

To note about this clonotype: The CDR3 does not end in the conserved phenylalanine or tryptophan, so this is likely a read error. CDR3 residues: CSAPPVGGTEAFS. As DNA, the CDR3 is TGCAGTGCCCCCCCCGTTGGGGGAACTGAAGCTTTCTCT. The V gene is TRBV20-1, the J gene TRBJ1-1, with D tentatively TRBD1 (5 bases). The CDR3 extends over 13 amino acids. Trimming took off 6 bases at V and 5 bases at J, with 16 bases between the two ends. The germline CDR1 and CDR2 sequences are DFQATT and SNEGSKA (reference sequence).

This clonotype was picked up a small number of times. This chain uses TRBV18 with TRBJ2-7; maybe TRBD2 (6 bases). Trimming removed 6 bases from V and 3 bases from J, with 15 bases in between. CDR3 size: 14 residues. Germline lookup yields CDR1 KGHSH and CDR2 LQKENI. This CDR3 reads CASSLHGGDYEQYF. CDR3 nucleotide sequence: TGTGCCAGCTCGCTCCATGGAGGGGACTACGAGCAGTACTTC.

This clonotype was observed a handful of times. The chain recombines TRBV6-1 with TRBJ2-3; 13 nucleotides agree with TRBD2. The ends lost 6 bases at V and 8 bases at J; junction bases unmatched: 5. The CDR3 has 14 residues. Germline CDR1 and CDR2: MNHNS and SASEGT. CDR3 in DNA: TGTGCCAGCAGGCCACTAGCGGGAGGGCCTACGCAGTATTTT. Translation: CASRPLAGGPTQYF.

The chain joins TRBV12-3 or TRBV12-4 to TRBJ2-7; TRBD2 aligns across 15 bases. This CDR3 has 15 residues. V lost 6 bases and J lost 6; bases outside the gene matches: 6. The CDR3 DNA reads TGTGCCAGCAGAGGGGGGACTAGCGGGAGGTTCGAGCAGTACTTC. This encodes CASRGGTSGRFEQYF.

This clonotype came up a few times. The chain employs TRBV25-1 and TRBJ1-5, with D possibly matching TRBD1 (6 bases). Per germline, CDR1 MGHDK and CDR2 SYGVNS. Trimming took 3 bases from V and 5 from J, leaving 20 bases between them. This CDR3 comprises 17 residues. The CDR3 protein is CASSDHREVVEYQPQHF. In DNA, the CDR3 is TGTGCCAGCAGTGACCACAGGGAAGTAGTTGAGTATCAGCCCCAGCATTTT.

The gene calls are TRBV12-3 or TRBV12-4 and TRBJ1-2; D is perhaps TRBD1 (5 bases). The germline V and J ends were trimmed by 1 base and 1 base, with 10 bases remaining between them. This CDR3 comprises 15 residues. CDR3 nucleotides: TGTGCCAGCAGTTTAGAGGGGTTTGGTAACTATGGCTACACCTTC. Its protein is CASSLEGFGNYGYTF.

Turning to this clonotype: This CDR3 is missing its conserved last phenylalanine or tryptophan, likely due to a read error. J is TRBJ2-7 and V is TRBV24-1; no clear D. The V gene's germline CDR1 is KGHDR and CDR2 SFDVKD. Trimming stripped 9 bases from V and 0 bases from J, with 8 bases between. This CDR3 is built from 12 residues. The DNA of the CDR3 is TGTGCCACCTCGCGAGACTCCTACGAGCAGTACCTC. This codes for CATSRDSYEQYL.

V is TRBV20-1 and J is TRBJ2-1, with 7 bases lining up with TRBD2. V was clipped by 6 bases and J by 5 bases; unmatched bases: 7. This CDR3 has 13 residues. CDR1 is DFQATT and CDR2 is SNEGSKA in the germline V gene (reference sequence). CDR3 bases: TGCAGTGCCCTACTAGCGCCAAACAATGAGCAGTTCTTC. The encoded protein is CSALLAPNNEQFF.

This clonotype was counted many times. V usage is TRBV6-2 or TRBV6-3 and J usage is TRBJ1-1, with D possibly TRBD1 on 6 matching bases. Trimming took 7 bases from V and 0 from J, leaving 12 bases between them. Germline V gene sequence: CDR1 MNHEY, CDR2 SVGEGT. This CDR3 contains 14 residues. CDR3 sequence: CASKLTGMNTEAFF. CDR3 in DNA: TGTGCCAGCAAGCTAACAGGGATGAACACTGAAGCTTTCTTT.

This clonotype came up many times. V gene TRBV29-1 combines with J gene TRBJ2-7, with 13 nucleotides matching TRBD2. The CDR3 is 14 amino acids. Unmatched junction bases numbered 2, after V lost 4 bases and J lost 2 bases. CDR1 is SQVTM and CDR2 is ANQGSEA in the germline V gene. The CDR3 reads CSVGGLAGAYEQYF. The CDR3 DNA reads as TGCAGCGTTGGTGGACTAGCGGGAGCCTACGAGCAGTACTTC.

This clonotype was counted many times. The DNA is left out, because the CDR3 cannot be placed on it with certainty; the CDR3 is given as TCRdb lists it. CDR3 residues: CSARGLAVFLYEQFF. This rearrangement joins TRBV20-1 to TRBJ2-1; the table's D call of TRBD2 was not tested on the DNA. The CDR3 is made up of 15 amino acids, end residues included. Germline V gene lookup returns CDR1 DFQATT and CDR2 SNEGSKA (reference sequence).

The chain carries TRBV4-1 and TRBJ2-7; 7 bases line up with TRBD2. The CDR3 has 16 amino acids. Per germline, CDR1 MGHRA and CDR2 YSYEKL. The trim removed 3 bases at V and 0 bases at J, leaving 8 bases unmatched. CDR3 nucleotide sequence: TGCGCCAGCAGCCATCCTGTAGCGGGTAGCTCCTACGAGCAGTACTTC. This encodes CASSHPVAGSSYEQYF.

This clonotype showed up just a few times. This CDR3 is CAWSGSGGTSTDTQYF. CDR3 DNA: TGTGCCTGGAGTGGAAGCGGGGGTACTAGCACAGATACGCAGTATTTT. The genes are TRBV30 and TRBJ2-3; TRBD2 matches 8 bases. V was clipped by 1 base and J by 0 bases; unmatched bases: 6. The germline V gene encodes CDR1 GTSNPN and CDR2 SVGIG (reference sequence). This CDR3 spans 16 amino acids.

This rearrangement joins TRBV12-5 to TRBJ2-2; perhaps TRBD1 as D (6 bases). Trimming removed 1 base from V and 4 bases from J, with 16 bases in between. Germline V gene lookup returns CDR1 LGHNT and CDR2 FRNRAP. The CDR3 extends over 17 amino acids. The CDR3 sequence is CASGLGLTGVITGELFF. DNA for the CDR3: TGTGCTAGTGGTTTGGGCTTGACAGGCGTAATCACCGGGGAGCTGTTTTTT.